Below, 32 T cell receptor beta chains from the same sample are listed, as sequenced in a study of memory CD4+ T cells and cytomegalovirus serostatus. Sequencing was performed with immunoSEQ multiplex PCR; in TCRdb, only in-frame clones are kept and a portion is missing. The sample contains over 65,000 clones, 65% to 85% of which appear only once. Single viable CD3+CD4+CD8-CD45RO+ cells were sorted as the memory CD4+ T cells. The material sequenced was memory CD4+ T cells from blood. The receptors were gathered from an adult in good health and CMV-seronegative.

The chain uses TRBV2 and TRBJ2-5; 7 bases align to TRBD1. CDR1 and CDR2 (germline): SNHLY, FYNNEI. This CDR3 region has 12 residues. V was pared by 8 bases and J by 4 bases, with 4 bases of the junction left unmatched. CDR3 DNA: TGTGCCAGCTGGACAGGCGGAGAGACCCAGTACTTC. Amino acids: CASWTGGETQYF.

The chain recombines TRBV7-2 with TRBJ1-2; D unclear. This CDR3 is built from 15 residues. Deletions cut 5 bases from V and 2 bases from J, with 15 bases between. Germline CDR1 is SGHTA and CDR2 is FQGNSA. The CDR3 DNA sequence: TGTGCCAGCAGCGCAGAAGGGTGGGCAAACTATGGCTACACCTTC. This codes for CASSAEGWANYGYTF.

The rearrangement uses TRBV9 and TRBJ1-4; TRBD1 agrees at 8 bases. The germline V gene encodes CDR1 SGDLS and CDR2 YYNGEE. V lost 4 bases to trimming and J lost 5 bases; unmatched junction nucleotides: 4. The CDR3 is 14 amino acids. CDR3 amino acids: CASSSQGANEKLFF. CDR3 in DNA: TGTGCCAGCAGCAGCCAGGGGGCCAATGAAAAACTGTTTTTT. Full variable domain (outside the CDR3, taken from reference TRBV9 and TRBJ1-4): DSGVTQTPKHLITATGQRVTLRCSPRSGDLSVYWYQQSLDQGLQFLIQYYNGEERAKGNILERFSAQQFPDLHSELNLSSLELGDSALYFCASSSQGANEKLFFGSGTQLSVL.

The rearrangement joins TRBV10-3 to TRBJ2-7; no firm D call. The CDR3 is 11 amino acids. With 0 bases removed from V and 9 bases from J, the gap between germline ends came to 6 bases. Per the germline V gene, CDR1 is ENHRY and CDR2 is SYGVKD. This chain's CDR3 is CAISESERQYF. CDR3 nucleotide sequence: TGTGCCATCAGTGAGTCTGAGCGGCAGTACTTC.

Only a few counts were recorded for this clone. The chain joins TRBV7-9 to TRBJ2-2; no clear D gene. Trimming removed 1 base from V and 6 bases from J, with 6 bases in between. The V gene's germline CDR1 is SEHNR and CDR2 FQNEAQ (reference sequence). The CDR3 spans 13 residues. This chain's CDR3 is CASSLVVAGELFF. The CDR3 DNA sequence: TGTGCCAGCAGCTTAGTGGTCGCCGGGGAGCTGTTTTTT.

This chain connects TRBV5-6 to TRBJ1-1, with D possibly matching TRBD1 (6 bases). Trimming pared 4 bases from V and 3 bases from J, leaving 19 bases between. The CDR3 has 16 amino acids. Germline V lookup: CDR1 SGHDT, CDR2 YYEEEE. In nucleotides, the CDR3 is TGTGCCAGCAGCACACCACAGGGACTTCGCGACACTGAAGCTTTCTTT. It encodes CASSTPQGLRDTEAFF.

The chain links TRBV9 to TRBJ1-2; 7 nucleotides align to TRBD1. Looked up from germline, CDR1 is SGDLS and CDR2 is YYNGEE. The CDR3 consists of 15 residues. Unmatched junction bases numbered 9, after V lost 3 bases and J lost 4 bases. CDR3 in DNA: TGTGCCAGCAGCGCCATAACAGGGGAGGGCTATGGCTACACCTTC. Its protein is CASSAITGEGYGYTF.

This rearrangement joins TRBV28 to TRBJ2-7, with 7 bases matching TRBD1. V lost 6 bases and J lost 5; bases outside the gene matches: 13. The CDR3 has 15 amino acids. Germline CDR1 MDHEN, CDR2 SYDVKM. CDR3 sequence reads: CASSWRVTGSNEQYF. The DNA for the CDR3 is TGTGCCAGCAGCTGGAGAGTGACAGGGTCGAACGAGCAGTACTTC.

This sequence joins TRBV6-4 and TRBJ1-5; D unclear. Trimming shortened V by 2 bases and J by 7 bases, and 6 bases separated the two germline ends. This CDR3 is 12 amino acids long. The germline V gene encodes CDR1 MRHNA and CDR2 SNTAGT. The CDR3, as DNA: TGTGCCAGCAGTGACCGGATGCAGCCCCAGCATTTT. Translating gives CASSDRMQPQHF.

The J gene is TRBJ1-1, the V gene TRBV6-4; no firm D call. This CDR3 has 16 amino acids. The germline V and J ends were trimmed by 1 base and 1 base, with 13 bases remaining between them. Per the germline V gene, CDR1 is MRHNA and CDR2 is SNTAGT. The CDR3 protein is CASSDYPRRRNTEAFF. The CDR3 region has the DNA TGTGCCAGCAGTGACTATCCTAGACGGAGGAACACTGAAGCTTTCTTT.

The CDR3 bases are TGTGCCAGCAGTGACGCGGGGGTAGGTCACACTGAAGCTTTCTTT. Its protein is CASSDAGVGHTEAFF. V is TRBV25-1 and J is TRBJ1-1, with D tentatively TRBD1 (5 bases). Germline lookup yields CDR1 MGHDK and CDR2 SYGVNS. This CDR3 spans 15 amino acids. The V and J ends lost 3 bases and 3 bases respectively, with 14 bases between them.

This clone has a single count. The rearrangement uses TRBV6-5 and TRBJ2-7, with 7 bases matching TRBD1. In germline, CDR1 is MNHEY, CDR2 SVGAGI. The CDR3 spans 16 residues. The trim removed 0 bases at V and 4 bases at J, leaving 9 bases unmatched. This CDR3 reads CASSYSTAGGSYEQYF. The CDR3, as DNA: TGTGCCAGCAGTTACTCGACGGCAGGGGGTAGTTACGAGCAGTACTTC.

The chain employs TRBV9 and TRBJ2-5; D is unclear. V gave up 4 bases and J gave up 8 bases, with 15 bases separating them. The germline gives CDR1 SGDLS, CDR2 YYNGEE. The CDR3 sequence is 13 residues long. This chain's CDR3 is CASSPLLRGTQYF. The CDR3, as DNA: TGTGCCAGCAGCCCATTACTCCGAGGAACCCAGTACTTC. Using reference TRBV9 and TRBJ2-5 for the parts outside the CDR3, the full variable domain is DSGVTQTPKHLITATGQRVTLRCSPRSGDLSVYWYQQSLDQGLQFLIQYYNGEERAKGNILERFSAQQFPDLHSELNLSSLELGDSALYFCASSPLLRGTQYFGPGTRLLVL.

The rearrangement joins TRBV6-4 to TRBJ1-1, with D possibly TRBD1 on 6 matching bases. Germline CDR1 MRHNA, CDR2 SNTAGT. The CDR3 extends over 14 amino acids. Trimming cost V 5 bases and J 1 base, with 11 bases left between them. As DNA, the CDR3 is TGTGCCAGCAGTTTAACGGGGGCGAACACTGAAGCTTTCTTT. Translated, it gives CASSLTGANTEAFF.

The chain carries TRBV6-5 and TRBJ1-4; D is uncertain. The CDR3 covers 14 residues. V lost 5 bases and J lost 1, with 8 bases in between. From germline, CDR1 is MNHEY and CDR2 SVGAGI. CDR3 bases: TGTGCCAGCAGTAGTACAGTAACTAATGAAAAACTGTTTTTT. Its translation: CASSSTVTNEKLFF.

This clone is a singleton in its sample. CDR3 residues: CASRSGGAGDTQYF. The CDR3 nucleotides read TGTGCCAGCAGAAGCGGGGGGGCTGGGGATACGCAGTATTTT. The chain is built from TRBV2 and TRBJ2-3; 10 nucleotides match TRBD2. This CDR3 has 14 residues. The J segment lost 6 bases and the V segment lost 6 bases, leaving 6 bases of the junction unmatched. Germline lookup yields CDR1 SNHLY and CDR2 FYNNEI.

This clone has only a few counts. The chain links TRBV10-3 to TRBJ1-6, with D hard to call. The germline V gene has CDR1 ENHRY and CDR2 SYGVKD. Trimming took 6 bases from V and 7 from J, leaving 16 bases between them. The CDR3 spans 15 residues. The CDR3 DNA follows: TGTGCCATCAGCGCGGTTGGGTCGAGGAATTCACCCCTCCACTTT. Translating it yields CAISAVGSRNSPLHF.

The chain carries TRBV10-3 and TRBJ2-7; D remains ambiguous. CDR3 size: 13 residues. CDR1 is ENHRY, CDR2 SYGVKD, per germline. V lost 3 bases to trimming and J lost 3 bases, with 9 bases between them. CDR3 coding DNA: TGTGCCATCAGTGACGGGCCCCTCTACGAGCAGTACTTC. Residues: CAISDGPLYEQYF.

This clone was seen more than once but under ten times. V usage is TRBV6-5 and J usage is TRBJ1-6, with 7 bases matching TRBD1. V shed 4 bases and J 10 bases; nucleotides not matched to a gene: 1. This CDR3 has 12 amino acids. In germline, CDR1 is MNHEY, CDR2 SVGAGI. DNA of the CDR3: TGTGCCAGCAGTTCGGGACAGTCACCCCTCCACTTT. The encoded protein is CASSSGQSPLHF.

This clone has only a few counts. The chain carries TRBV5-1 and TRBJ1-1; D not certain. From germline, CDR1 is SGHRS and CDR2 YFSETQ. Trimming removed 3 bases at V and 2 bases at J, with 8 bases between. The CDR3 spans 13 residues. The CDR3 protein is CASSSLGNTEAFF. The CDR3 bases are TGCGCCAGCAGCTCCCTCGGAAACACTGAAGCTTTCTTT.

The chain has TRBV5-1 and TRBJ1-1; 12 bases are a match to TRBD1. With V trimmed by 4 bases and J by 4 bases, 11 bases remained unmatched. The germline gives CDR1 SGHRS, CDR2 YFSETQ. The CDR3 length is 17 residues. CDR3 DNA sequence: TGCGCCAGCAGCCGACCCGGGACAGGGGGCTTGCGCACTGAAGCTTTCTTT. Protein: CASSRPGTGGLRTEAFF.

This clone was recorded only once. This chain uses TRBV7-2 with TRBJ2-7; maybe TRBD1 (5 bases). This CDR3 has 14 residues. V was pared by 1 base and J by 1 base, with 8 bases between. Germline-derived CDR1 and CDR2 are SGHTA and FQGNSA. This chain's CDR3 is CASSLDQGSYEQYF. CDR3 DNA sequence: TGTGCCAGCAGCTTAGACCAGGGATCCTACGAGCAGTACTTC.

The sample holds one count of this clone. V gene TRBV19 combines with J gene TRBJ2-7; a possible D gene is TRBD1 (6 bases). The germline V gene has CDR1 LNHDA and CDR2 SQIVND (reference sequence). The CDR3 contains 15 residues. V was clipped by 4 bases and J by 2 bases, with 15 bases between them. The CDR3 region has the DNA TGTGCCAGTAGTACGGGACATTTCGGGGCCTACGAGCAGTACTTC. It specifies CASSTGHFGAYEQYF.

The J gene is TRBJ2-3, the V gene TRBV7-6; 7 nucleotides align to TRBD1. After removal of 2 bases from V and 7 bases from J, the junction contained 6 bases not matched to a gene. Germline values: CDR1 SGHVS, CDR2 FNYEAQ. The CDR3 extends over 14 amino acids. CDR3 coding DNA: TGTGCCAGCAGCTTATCCTCAGGGGGTAATACGCAGTATTTT. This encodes CASSLSSGGNTQYF.

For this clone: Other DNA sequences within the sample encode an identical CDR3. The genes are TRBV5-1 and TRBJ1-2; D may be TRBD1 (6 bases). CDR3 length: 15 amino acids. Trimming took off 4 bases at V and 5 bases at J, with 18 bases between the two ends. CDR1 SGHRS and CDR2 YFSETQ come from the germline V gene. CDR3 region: CASSPGQPLGYGYTF. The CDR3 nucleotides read TGCGCCAGCAGCCCGGGACAACCCCTGGGATATGGCTACACCTTC.

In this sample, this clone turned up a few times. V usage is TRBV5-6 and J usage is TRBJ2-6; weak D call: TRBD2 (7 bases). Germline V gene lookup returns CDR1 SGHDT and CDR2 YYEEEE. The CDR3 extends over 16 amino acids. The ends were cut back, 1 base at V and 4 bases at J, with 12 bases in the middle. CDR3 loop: CASSLRGAGGANVLTF. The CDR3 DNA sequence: TGTGCCAGCAGCTTGCGGGGGGCGGGAGGGGCCAACGTCCTGACTTTC.

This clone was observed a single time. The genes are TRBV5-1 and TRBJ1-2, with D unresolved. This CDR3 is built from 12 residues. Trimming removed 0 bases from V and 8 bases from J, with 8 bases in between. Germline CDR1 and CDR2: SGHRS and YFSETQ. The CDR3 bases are TGCGCCAGCAGCTTGGAGCGGGAAGGCTACACCTTC. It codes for CASSLEREGYTF.

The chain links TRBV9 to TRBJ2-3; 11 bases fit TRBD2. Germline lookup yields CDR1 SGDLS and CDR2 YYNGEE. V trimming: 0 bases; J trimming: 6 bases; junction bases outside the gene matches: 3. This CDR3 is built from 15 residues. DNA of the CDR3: TGTGCCAGCAGCGTAGGGACTAGCGGGCATGATACGCAGTATTTT. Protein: CASSVGTSGHDTQYF.

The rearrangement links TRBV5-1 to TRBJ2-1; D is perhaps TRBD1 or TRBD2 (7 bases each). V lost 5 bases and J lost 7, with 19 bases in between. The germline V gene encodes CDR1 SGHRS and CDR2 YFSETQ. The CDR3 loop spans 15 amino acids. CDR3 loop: CASRIPGGALNEQFF. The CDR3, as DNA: TGCGCCAGCAGAATCCCAGGGGGGGCCTTGAATGAGCAGTTCTTC.

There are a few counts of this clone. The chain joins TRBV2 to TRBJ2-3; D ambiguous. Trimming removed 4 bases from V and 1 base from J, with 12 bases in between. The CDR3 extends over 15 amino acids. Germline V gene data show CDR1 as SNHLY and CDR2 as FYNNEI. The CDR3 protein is CASSAVVLGTDTQYF. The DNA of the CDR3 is TGTGCCAGCAGTGCAGTGGTTCTGGGCACAGATACGCAGTATTTT.

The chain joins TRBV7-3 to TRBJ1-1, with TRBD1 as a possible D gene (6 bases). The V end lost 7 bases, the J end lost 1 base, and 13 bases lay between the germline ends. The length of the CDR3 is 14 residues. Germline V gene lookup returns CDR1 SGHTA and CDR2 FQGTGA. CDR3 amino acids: CASTQGGPNTEAFF. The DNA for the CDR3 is TGTGCCAGCACCCAAGGGGGGCCGAACACTGAAGCTTTCTTT.

The CDR3 coding sequence is TGTGCCAGCAGTGACGAGACAGGGCTTTACGAGCAGTACTTC. Its protein product is CASSDETGLYEQYF. This sequence joins TRBV6-4 and TRBJ2-7; 7 bases line up with TRBD1. Germline V gene data show CDR1 as MRHNA and CDR2 as SNTAGT. The CDR3 loop spans 14 amino acids. The trim removed 2 bases at V and 4 bases at J, leaving 5 bases unmatched.